This entry lists 6 T cell receptor beta chains sequenced from one sample in a study of cytomegalovirus exposure and HLA in healthy donors. PCR employed 60 Vbeta and 13 Jbeta primers. Sequencing was performed with immunoSEQ multiplex PCR; in TCRdb, only in-frame clones are kept and a portion is missing. The sample lists about 140,000 clones; approximately 62% were seen once. Sequenced material: PBMCs. The source of these receptors is a human donor in good health.

The chain carries TRBV7-3 and TRBJ2-3; D unresolved. The CDR3 contains 13 residues. Germline V gives CDR1 SGHTA, CDR2 FQGTGA. Trimming cost V 1 base and J 6 bases, with 8 bases left between them. The DNA for the CDR3 is TGTGCCAGCAGCTTAAAGCATTTGGATACGCAGTATTTT. Its protein is CASSLKHLDTQYF.

This clone has more than one count but fewer than ten. The CDR3 region is CSVRPGGDTGELFF. The CDR3 DNA sequence: TGCAGCGTCCGGCCCGGGGGGGACACCGGGGAGCTGTTTTTT. This chain connects TRBV29-1 to TRBJ2-2, with 8 bases aligning to TRBD2. V lost 6 bases to trimming and J lost 3 bases; unmatched junction nucleotides: 6. The CDR3 runs 14 residues. CDR1 is SQVTM and CDR2 is ANQGSEA in the germline V gene.

The rearrangement uses TRBV28 and TRBJ2-5, with 7 bases aligning to TRBD2. The end of the DNA aligns better with TRBJ2-7, so the J call may be wrong. Looked up from germline, CDR1 is MDHEN and CDR2 is SYDVKM. The CDR3 is made up of 17 amino acids. CDR3 sequence reads: CASSLGTGGRRPNEQYF. CDR3 sequence (DNA): TGTGCCAGCAGTTTGGGGACCGGGGGGAGGCGCCCTAACGAGCAGTACTTC.

The V gene is TRBV15, the J gene TRBJ1-5; 12 positions match TRBD1. Trimming took 8 bases from V and 3 from J; bases not matched to a gene: 2. The CDR3 loop spans 14 amino acids. Germline loops: CDR1 LNHNV, CDR2 YYDKDF (reference sequence). The CDR3 loop reads CATWDRGLNQPQHF. CDR3 sequence (DNA): TGTGCCACCTGGGACAGGGGGCTCAATCAGCCCCAGCATTTT.

The gene calls are TRBV10-3 and TRBJ2-1; TRBD1 is a possible D gene (6 bases). The CDR3 loop spans 15 amino acids. V shed 6 bases and J shed 4 bases, with 16 bases lying between them. The germline gives CDR1 ENHRY, CDR2 SYGVKD. CDR3 amino acids: CAIRPPGQGYNEQFF. The CDR3, as DNA: TGTGCCATCAGGCCCCCTGGGCAGGGGTACAATGAGCAGTTCTTC.

This clone showed up just a few times. J is TRBJ2-7 and V is TRBV5-4; 7 bases agree with TRBD1. Germline CDR1 is SGHNT and CDR2 is YYREEE (reference sequence). This CDR3 is 15 amino acids long. The V segment lost 4 bases and the J segment 2 bases; nucleotides outside the gene matches: 9. The CDR3 nucleotides read TGTGCCAGCAGCCCAGACAGGGTGAGGGCCTACGAGCAGTACTTC. Translated: CASSPDRVRAYEQYF.